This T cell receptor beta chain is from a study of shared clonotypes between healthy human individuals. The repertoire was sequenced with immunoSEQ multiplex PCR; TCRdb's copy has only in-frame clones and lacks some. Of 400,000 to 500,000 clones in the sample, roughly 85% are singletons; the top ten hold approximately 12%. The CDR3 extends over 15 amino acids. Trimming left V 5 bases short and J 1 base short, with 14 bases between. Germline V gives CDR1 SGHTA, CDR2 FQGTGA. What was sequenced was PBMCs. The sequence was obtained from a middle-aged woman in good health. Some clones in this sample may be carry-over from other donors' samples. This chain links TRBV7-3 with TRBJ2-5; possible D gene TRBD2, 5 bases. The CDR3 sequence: CASSRRRESQETQYF. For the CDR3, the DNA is TGTGCCAGCAGCCGGAGAAGGGAGTCCCAAGAGACCCAGTACTTC.